This passage covers 11 T cell receptor beta chains from one sample sequenced in a study of blood T cell repertoires in COVID-19. TCRdb's table, derived via immunoSEQ multiplex PCR, lists solely in-frame clones and lacks some. This sample has more than 85,000 clones, with just over 90% found just once. Sequencing input: peripheral blood. Receptors were obtained from a man in his 60s with acute or convalescent COVID-19.

The chain combines TRBV6-6 with TRBJ1-6; possibly TRBD1 for D (5 bases). Germline lookup yields CDR1 MNHNY and CDR2 SVGAGI (reference sequence). The V gene lost 2 bases and the J gene lost 8 bases, with 16 bases spanning the gap. The CDR3 sequence is 16 residues long. CDR3: CASSYSSGDWDSPLHF. CDR3 bases: TGTGCCAGCAGTTACAGTTCGGGGGATTGGGATTCACCCCTCCACTTT.

This sequence joins TRBV6-5 and TRBJ2-3; D uncertain. The V gene's germline CDR1 is MNHEY and CDR2 SVGAGI. Trimming shortened V by 7 bases and J by 2 bases, and 13 bases separated the two germline ends. This CDR3 is built from 14 residues. CDR3 amino acids: CASNQRRLTDTQYF. The CDR3 coding sequence is TGTGCCAGCAACCAGCGACGCCTCACAGATACGCAGTATTTT.

The chain combines TRBV4-1 with TRBJ1-4; perhaps TRBD1 as D (6 bases). The CDR3 runs 15 residues. V gave up 0 bases and J gave up 6 bases, with 11 bases separating them. CDR1 and CDR2 (germline): MGHRA, YSYEKL. CDR3 DNA sequence: TGCGCCAGCAGCCAAGAGGGGGGGCGGGATGAAAAACTGTTTTTT. This gives the protein CASSQEGGRDEKLFF.

The gene calls are TRBV19 and TRBJ1-6, with D perhaps TRBD1 (5 bases). Trimming shortened V by 3 bases and J by 14 bases, and 8 bases separated the two germline ends. Germline-derived CDR1 and CDR2 are LNHDA and SQIVND (reference sequence). The CDR3 sequence is 11 residues long. The CDR3 here is CASSMWGALHF. In DNA, the CDR3 is TGTGCCAGTAGTATGTGGGGGGCCCTCCACTTT.

J is TRBJ2-1 and V is TRBV27; D perhaps matches TRBD1 (5 bases). CDR1 is MNHEY, CDR2 SMNVEV, per germline (reference sequence). V shed 6 bases and J shed 0 bases, with 9 bases lying between them. The CDR3 length is 14 residues. CDR3 protein: CASSRQISYNEQFF. CDR3 in DNA: TGTGCCAGCAGCCGACAGATCTCCTACAATGAGCAGTTCTTC.

V and J are TRBV28 and TRBJ2-1; D perhaps matches TRBD2 (6 bases). This CDR3 has 17 amino acids. Germline CDR1 is MDHEN and CDR2 is SYDVKM. V was clipped by 2 bases and J by 3 bases, with 17 bases between them. The CDR3 here is CASSLGKGGIIYNEQFF. The DNA of the CDR3 is TGTGCCAGCAGTTTAGGGAAAGGAGGGATTATCTACAATGAGCAGTTCTTC.

The rearrangement uses TRBV5-1 and TRBJ2-7; 7 nucleotides line up with TRBD1. V lost 0 bases to trimming and J lost 0 bases; unmatched junction nucleotides: 12. Germline loops: CDR1 SGHRS, CDR2 YFSETQ. This CDR3 spans 18 amino acids. CDR3 in DNA: TGCGCCAGCAGCTTGGGCCCCACACGAACAGGGGACTCCTACGAGCAGTACTTC. Translation: CASSLGPTRTGDSYEQYF. Combining the CDR3 with reference TRBV5-1 and TRBJ2-7 gives the whole variable domain KAGVTQTPRYLIKTRGQQVTLSCSPISGHRSVSWYQQTPGQGLQFLFEYFSETQRNKGNFPGRFSGRQFSNSRSEMNVSTLELGDSALYLCASSLGPTRTGDSYEQYFGPGTRLTVT.

This chain uses TRBV7-9 with TRBJ2-1; the D gene is possibly TRBD1 (6 bases). V lost 6 bases to trimming and J lost 5 bases, with 20 bases between them. This CDR3 region has 16 residues. Looked up from germline, CDR1 is SEHNR and CDR2 is FQNEAQ (reference sequence). In nucleotides, the CDR3 is TGTGCCAGCAGTCGATGGGGGCAGGGGCCTAACAATGAGCAGTTCTTC. Translated, it gives CASSRWGQGPNNEQFF.

The rearrangement links TRBV25-1 to TRBJ1-1, with TRBD1 matching over 8 bases. The germline gives CDR1 MGHDK, CDR2 SYGVNS. This CDR3 is built from 17 residues. After removal of 1 base from V and 0 bases from J, the junction contained 7 bases not matched to a gene. This CDR3 is CASSESPGGPMNTEAFF. The CDR3 DNA sequence: TGTGCCAGCAGTGAATCACCAGGGGGCCCCATGAACACTGAAGCTTTCTTT.

This clone was picked up one time. The CDR3 DNA reads TGTGCCAGCAGCCCGACTAGCGGGAGAGCGGATACGCAGTATTTT. Protein sequence: CASSPTSGRADTQYF. The V call is TRBV7-7, the J call TRBJ2-3, with 12 nucleotides matching TRBD2. The CDR3 extends over 15 amino acids. The V gene end was trimmed by 5 bases and the J gene end by 6 bases; junction bases not matched to a gene: 6. Germline V gene data show CDR1 as SSHAT and CDR2 as FNYEAQ (reference sequence).

This clone was detected once. This rearrangement joins TRBV27 to TRBJ2-5; 8 bases agree with TRBD1. This CDR3 has 16 residues. Germline V gene data show CDR1 as MNHEY and CDR2 as SMNVEV (reference sequence). The V gene end was trimmed by 5 bases and the J gene end by 4 bases; junction bases not matched to a gene: 12. CDR3 DNA sequence: TGTGCCAGCAGTCTCCGCCGCTTGACAGGGGCAGAGACCCAGTACTTC. Translation gives CASSLRRLTGAETQYF.